This T cell receptor beta chain derives from a study of blood T cells in healthy people across ages. Study outcomes and limitations: Versus aged donors, long-lived donors had higher diversity and more naive CD4+ cells.

Each donor was a healthy Caucasian individual from Russia, aged roughly 6 to 95. Details on this clonotype: Its antigen remains unknown.

Next came a second PCR, run for roughly 6 to 11 cycles, which used a sample-barcoded 5' primer along with a J-beta primer mix. TCRdb passed the 5' RACE reads through MiXCR, listing each CDR3 protein once. The repertoire includes about 1.6 million distinct CDR3 sequences, almost 35% of them detected once, and 10% to 12% sits in the top ten. This sequence originates from a woman in her twenties or thirties in good health. The sequencing sample was made of blood.

CDR3 amino acids: CASRKNPGGAYNEQFF. CDR3 nucleotides: TGTGCCAGCAGGAAGAATCCCGGCGGAGCTTACAATGAGCAGTTCTTC. This chain uses TRBV6-1 with TRBJ2-1; D not resolved. The CDR3 has 16 amino acids. Trimming shortened V by 6 bases and J by 4 bases, and 19 bases separated the two germline ends. From germline, CDR1 is MNHNS and CDR2 SASEGT.